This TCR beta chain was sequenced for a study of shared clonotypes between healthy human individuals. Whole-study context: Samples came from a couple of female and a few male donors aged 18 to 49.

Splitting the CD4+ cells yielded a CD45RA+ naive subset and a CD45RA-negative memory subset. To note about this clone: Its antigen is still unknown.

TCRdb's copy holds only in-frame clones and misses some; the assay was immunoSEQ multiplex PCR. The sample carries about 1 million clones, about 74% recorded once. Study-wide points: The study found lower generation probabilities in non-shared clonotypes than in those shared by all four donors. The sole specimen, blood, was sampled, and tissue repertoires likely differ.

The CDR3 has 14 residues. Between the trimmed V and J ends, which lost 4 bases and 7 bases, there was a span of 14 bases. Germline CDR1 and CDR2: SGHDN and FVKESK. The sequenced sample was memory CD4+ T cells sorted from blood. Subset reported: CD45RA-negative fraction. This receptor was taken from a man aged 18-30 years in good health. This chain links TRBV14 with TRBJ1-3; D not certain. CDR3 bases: TGTGCCAGCAGCCCAACCTCCCGGCTTAACACCATATATTTT. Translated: CASSPTSRLNTIYF.